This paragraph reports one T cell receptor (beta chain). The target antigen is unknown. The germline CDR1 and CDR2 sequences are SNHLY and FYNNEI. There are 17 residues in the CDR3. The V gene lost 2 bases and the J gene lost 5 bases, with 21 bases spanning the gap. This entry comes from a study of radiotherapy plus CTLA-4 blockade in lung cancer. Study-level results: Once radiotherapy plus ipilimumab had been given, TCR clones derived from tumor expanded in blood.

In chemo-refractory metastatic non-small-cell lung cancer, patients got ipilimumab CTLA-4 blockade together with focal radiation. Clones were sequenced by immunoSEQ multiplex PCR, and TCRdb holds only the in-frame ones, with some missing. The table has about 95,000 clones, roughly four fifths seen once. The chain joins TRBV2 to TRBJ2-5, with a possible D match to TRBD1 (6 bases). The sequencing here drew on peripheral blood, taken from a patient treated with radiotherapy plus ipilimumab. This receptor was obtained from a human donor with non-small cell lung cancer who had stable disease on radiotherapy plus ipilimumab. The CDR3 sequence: CASSENWAGDPGETQYF. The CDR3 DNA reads TGTGCCAGCAGTGAAAATTGGGCAGGGGACCCCGGTGAGACCCAGTACTTC.